This TCR beta chain is drawn from a study of early T cells in non-severe SARS-CoV-2 infection. For the study at large: Unpaired chains resulted from sequencing bulk RNA of unsorted whole blood. The study, taken as a whole, reports: Anti-spike CD8 specificities were favored by VDJdb matching, whose results missed private and CD4 specificities.

Trimming took off 5 bases at V and 3 bases at J, with 18 bases between the two ends. CDR1 is SGHNT and CDR2 is YENEEA in the germline V gene. This CDR3 contains 16 residues. Molecules of cDNA were individually given unique molecular identifiers that were attached to them. TCRdb re-called the 5' RACE reads through MiXCR, storing one row per CDR3 protein. Of 95,000 to 120,000 distinct CDR3 sequences listed, roughly 12% were seen once; the top ten hold around 3%. This clonotype came up many times. Its specificity is not known. The receptor comes from an adult who was a healthcare worker with PCR-confirmed SARS-CoV-2 infection or an uninfected control (not recorded which). The sequencing input was whole blood. The chain is built from TRBV11-3 and TRBJ2-3; possibly TRBD2 for D (5 bases). For the CDR3, the DNA is TGTGCCAGCAGCCTCCATGGACGGGGAAGGACAGATACGCAGTATTTT. Its translation is CASSLHGRGRTDTQYF.